This entry concerns a single TCR beta chain. This clonotype has only a few counts. Its recognized antigen is unknown. Base qualities are not at hand, and no much larger clone is one base apart. The junction shows trimming of 1 base on V and 3 bases on J, plus 13 bases between the germline ends. Including cysteine and phenylalanine, the CDR3 has 17 amino acids. Only the CDR3 portion is preserved as DNA: 51 bases, with reading frame beginning at the first base. The germline V gene encodes CDR1 SEHNR and CDR2 FQNEAQ (reference sequence). This entry belongs to a study of CD8 T cells in ankylosing spondylitis (dated by TCRdb to about 2017). For the wider study: T cell receptor beta repertoires were profiled in healthy donors and ankylosing spondylitis patients so that disease-linked TCR variants could be found. The whole study cohort included 90 to 120 healthy donors and 25 or so ankylosing spondylitis patients. Peripheral blood was sampled, and synovial fluid was also collected from ankylosing spondylitis patients. Broader findings and caveats from the paper: A CD8+ phenotype was shown by the disease-linked clones, which were found at relatively low frequencies in peripheral blood. Blood from ankylosing spondylitis patients appeared to be characterized by a TCR beta motif composed of 7 to 9 highly homologous amino acid variants. Significant enrichment of the disease-linked clones was reported in matched synovial fluid samples from ankylosing spondylitis patients. Some of the motif variants had been reported before in the synovial fluid and blood of reactive arthritis patients, a finding that suggests common disease-initiation mechanisms.

The reads were generated on an Illumina HiSeq 2500. TCR beta libraries were prepared by quantitative 5'-RACE with molecular barcodes. In the paper's pipeline: To identify disease-linked TCR variants, a new computational method was used, one built on a probabilistic model of VDJ rearrangement. The public reads were reprocessed in TCRdb via fastp at Q25 and MiXCR, keeping in-frame beta chains. Records with the same CDR3 protein are collapsed into one entry carrying the most frequent genes and DNA. The V and J calls were determined by TCRdb, not by the authors. The sample table contains some 200,000 distinct CDR3 sequences; only one count was recorded for 9.5% to 15% of them. 16% of the sample rests with the top ten.

The rearranged chain carries TRBV7-9 and TRBJ2-6; the D gene could be either TRBD1 or TRBD2, each agreeing at 6 bases. The specimen was blood, either unsorted or a sorted T cell fraction (not recorded which). The receptor comes from a male donor with ankylosing spondylitis or in good health (not recorded which). The CDR3 sequence is CASSLEVGGVGANVLTF. The DNA sequence is as follows: TGTGCCAGCAGCTTAGAAGTCGGGGGCGTTGGGGCCAACGTCCTGACTTTC.